This record covers a single TCR beta chain. The antigen it recognizes is unknown. Per-base quality was not reported, and no clone a single base away is much larger than it. TCRbeta CDR3 regions were amplified from genomic DNA using the immunoSEQ Assay, a bias-controlled multiplex PCR. Concerning the study's data processing: Nucleated cell counts per sample were estimated from amplification of reference gene primers within the assay. To quantify the absolute abundance of each unique TCRbeta CDR3 rearrangement, sequence reads were collapsed and filtered. For each sample, productive Simpson clonality was calculated as the square root of Simpson's diversity index across productive rearrangements. Held by TCRdb, this immuneACCESS table contains in-frame sequences only and omits some clones. Under half of the omission traces to an unresolved V gene where checked; the cause of the rest is unknown. Clone size and the V and J calls come from that table; the DNA yielded D and trimming. For this sample the table gives roughly 300,000 clones, of which around 87% were detected only once. The top ten clonotypes cover approximately 8% of the sample.

Samples from volunteer blood donors who had recovered from COVID-19 were contributed by a second Seattle source. Each collaborating institution followed its own protocols to collect whole blood in K2EDTA tubes. For TCRbeta analysis, collaborator samples were shipped as frozen whole blood, as isolated PBMCs, or as DNA extracted from either sample type. The data derive from a study of blood T cell repertoires in COVID-19 (TCRdb year 2020). About the full investigation: Samples covering the acute and convalescent phases of COVID-19 were provided by collaborators in the United States, Italy and Spain. The prospective study material was composed of cDNA or gDNA derived from T cells, B-cell-depleted T cells, or PBMCs. The dataset comprised deeply sampled blood TCRbeta repertoires from subjects exposed to, actively infected with, or recovered from COVID-19. The repertoires were released in a freely available public database meant as a resource for research on the immune response to SARS-CoV-2. The samples were drawn from two sources: the first 160 participants of the ongoing ImmuneRACE study, and about 1,300 subjects contributed by 6 global collaborators. Nearly every sample came with metadata listing a de-identified subject ID, COVID-19 status, age in years and sex. Where HLA class I and class II types were available, the types were taken from metadata supplied by the sample provider, not from assay-based typing.

CDR1 and CDR2, per the germline V gene, are SGHRS and YFSETQ. Clipping removes 4 bases from V and 6 bases from J, with 13 as the unmatched junction base count. From its cysteine to its phenylalanine, the CDR3 spans 17 amino acids. CDR3 DNA only is kept here, 51 bases in frame from base 1. General findings and caveats noted by the study authors: Clinical and demographic metadata were provided uncurated, with the amount varying by source and participant.

The chain was built from TRBV5-1 and TRBJ2-1, and 10 bases in between align with TRBD2. The sequenced sample was peripheral blood. This receptor was identified in a woman aged 50 to 60 who had recovered from COVID-19. The CDR3 sequence is CASSAEPLAGIFNEQFF. The bases are TGCGCCAGCAGCGCTGAGCCACTAGCGGGAATATTCAATGAGCAGTTCTTC.